The 15 T cell receptor beta chains reported below all come from one sample, sequenced in a study of shared clonotypes between healthy human individuals. TCRdb keeps only in-frame clones here, not all; method: immunoSEQ multiplex PCR. Of 2.3 million or so clones in the sample, 85% to 95% were seen once. The sequenced sample consisted of naive CD4+ T cells from PBMCs. Subset specified: CD45RA+ positively selected. The source is a man in his late teens or twenties in good health. Some clones in this sample may be carry-over from other donors' samples.

This rearrangement joins TRBV7-9 to TRBJ2-3; D is uncertain. The CDR3 loop spans 15 amino acids. Germline V gene lookup returns CDR1 SEHNR and CDR2 FQNEAQ (reference sequence). V gave up 8 bases and J gave up 4 bases, with 19 bases separating them. CDR3 sequence: CASRRLMGAADTQYF. Written as DNA, the CDR3 is TGTGCCAGCCGAAGGTTAATGGGTGCGGCAGATACGCAGTATTTT.

V usage is TRBV27 and J usage is TRBJ2-7, with TRBD2 matching 13 bases. The junction had 19 bases not matched to a gene; V was cut back by 5 bases and J by 0 bases. Looked up from germline, CDR1 is MNHEY and CDR2 is SMNVEV (reference sequence). The CDR3 runs to 21 residues. Here the CDR3 reads CASSRSGPGLAGIPSSYEQYF. As DNA, the CDR3 is TGTGCCAGCAGTCGAAGTGGGCCGGGACTAGCGGGAATACCCAGCTCCTACGAGCAGTACTTC.

This chain links TRBV5-1 with TRBJ2-7; 14 nucleotides agree with TRBD2. This CDR3 comprises 17 residues. The ends lost 4 bases at V and 0 bases at J; junction bases unmatched: 6. Germline V gene lookup returns CDR1 SGHRS and CDR2 YFSETQ. In DNA, the CDR3 is TGCGCCAGCAGCCACGGGACTAGCGGGAGCTTCTCCTACGAGCAGTACTTC. Protein product: CASSHGTSGSFSYEQYF.

The CDR3 DNA is TGTGCCAGCAGCACAATGGGGGACAGTTCTTTTTCTGAGCAGTTCTTC. Translation gives CASSTMGDSSFSEQFF. The chain recombines TRBV9 with TRBJ2-1; TRBD1 matches 7 bases. The CDR3 is made up of 16 amino acids. The germline V gene encodes CDR1 SGDLS and CDR2 YYNGEE. Losses at the gene ends were 4 bases for V and 9 bases for J; bases not matched to a gene: 16.

This sequence joins TRBV5-4 and TRBJ2-3; 7 positions agree with TRBD2. Germline trimming cut 4 bases from V and 6 bases from J; bases unmatched to any gene: 8. Germline V gene sequence: CDR1 SGHNT, CDR2 YYREEE (reference sequence). This CDR3 has 14 amino acids. The CDR3 loop reads CASSTGDYSDTQYF. The CDR3, as DNA: TGTGCCAGCAGCACGGGGGACTATTCCGATACGCAGTATTTT.

V and J are TRBV27 and TRBJ1-1; weak D call: TRBD1 (6 bases). The germline V gene has CDR1 MNHEY and CDR2 SMNVEV (reference sequence). The CDR3 is 15 amino acids. Trimming took off 5 bases at V and 4 bases at J, with 17 bases between the two ends. The CDR3 nucleotides are TGTGCCAGCAGTGGGGGGGGGCGCACGACCACTGAAGCTTTCTTT. Translation: CASSGGGRTTTEAFF.

A single count supports this clone. The chain carries TRBV28 and TRBJ2-7, with no clear D. The germline V and J ends were trimmed by 6 bases and 1 base, with 19 bases remaining between them. Germline values: CDR1 MDHEN, CDR2 SYDVKM. The CDR3 consists of 16 residues. The CDR3 region has the DNA TGTGCCAGCAGCCCCCGAAGAGGAAGTGCGTCCTACGAGCAGTACTTC. The encoded protein is CASSPRRGSASYEQYF. The full variable domain, rest sourced from reference TRBV28 and TRBJ2-7, is DVKVTQSSRYLVKRTGEKVFLECVQDMDHENMFWYRQDPGLGLRLIYFSYDVKMKEKGDIPEGYSVSREKKERFSLILESASTNQTSMYLCASSPRRGSASYEQYFGPGTRLTVT.

The V gene is TRBV5-1, the J gene TRBJ2-7, with TRBD2 identical over 11 bases. The V segment lost 3 bases and the J segment 3 bases; nucleotides outside the gene matches: 2. The CDR3 has 14 amino acids. Germline V gene data show CDR1 as SGHRS and CDR2 as YFSETQ. The CDR3 is CASSWGLADYEQYF. DNA for the CDR3: TGCGCCAGCAGCTGGGGACTAGCGGACTACGAGCAGTACTTC. The complete variable domain, with remaining parts taken from reference TRBV5-1 and TRBJ2-7, reads KAGVTQTPRYLIKTRGQQVTLSCSPISGHRSVSWYQQTPGQGLQFLFEYFSETQRNKGNFPGRFSGRQFSNSRSEMNVSTLELGDSALYLCASSWGLADYEQYFGPGTRLTVT.

The chain couples TRBV6-1 to TRBJ2-1, with TRBD1 as a possible D gene (6 bases). This CDR3 is built from 16 residues. V gave up 3 bases and J gave up 0 bases, with 12 bases separating them. The V gene's germline CDR1 is MNHNS and CDR2 SASEGT. The CDR3 spells CASSDRGQSSYNEQFF. The DNA of the CDR3 is TGTGCCAGCAGTGACCGAGGACAGAGCTCCTACAATGAGCAGTTCTTC.

The rearrangement links TRBV7-9 to TRBJ1-5; the D is unclear. CDR1 SEHNR and CDR2 FQNEAQ come from the germline V gene (reference sequence). The V and J ends lost 5 bases and 5 bases respectively, with 10 bases between them. This CDR3 region has 13 residues. The CDR3 DNA is TGTGCCAGCAGCCAAAGGGAGGATCAGCCCCAGCATTTT. Protein sequence: CASSQREDQPQHF.

The chain links TRBV7-6 to TRBJ2-5, with TRBD2 matching 12 bases. The V gene end was trimmed by 4 bases and the J gene end by 4 bases; junction bases not matched to a gene: 10. The length of the CDR3 is 17 residues. Per germline, CDR1 SGHVS and CDR2 FNYEAQ. CDR3 residues: CASSYRLTSGSLETQYF. DNA for the CDR3: TGTGCCAGCAGCTACAGGCTGACTAGCGGGAGTCTAGAGACCCAGTACTTC.

J is TRBJ2-4 and V is TRBV7-2; 9 nucleotides agree with TRBD1. The germline gives CDR1 SGHTA, CDR2 FQGNSA. J was trimmed by 7 bases and V by 0 bases; bases with no gene match: 4. This CDR3 comprises 15 residues. The CDR3 sequence is CASSLATGGNNIQYF. In DNA form, the CDR3 reads TGTGCCAGCAGCTTAGCTACAGGGGGCAATAACATTCAGTACTTC. Complete variable domain (other parts from reference TRBV7-2 and TRBJ2-4): GAGVSQSPSNKVTEKGKDVELRCDPISGHTALYWYRQSLGQGLEFLIYFQGNSAPDKSGLPSDRFSAERTGGSVSTLTIQRTQQEDSAVYLCASSLATGGNNIQYFGAGTRLSVL.

A single count supports this clone. The rearrangement joins TRBV7-2 to TRBJ2-7; 10 bases map to TRBD2. The junction had 8 bases not matched to a gene; V was cut back by 5 bases and J by 7 bases. The CDR3 totals 14 residues. Germline V gene lookup returns CDR1 SGHTA and CDR2 FQGNSA. CDR3 region: CASSPYFSGREQYF. The CDR3, as DNA: TGTGCCAGCAGCCCCTACTTTAGCGGGAGGGAGCAGTACTTC.

The chain combines TRBV7-8 with TRBJ2-7; a weak D match, TRBD1 (6 bases). This CDR3 contains 15 residues. The germline gives CDR1 SGHVS, CDR2 FQNEAQ. V dropped 1 base and J dropped 3 bases, with 13 bases sitting between them. In DNA, the CDR3 is TGTGCCAGCAGCTTAGAAATAAGGACAGTCTACGAGCAGTACTTC. It translates to CASSLEIRTVYEQYF.

The genes are TRBV7-2 and TRBJ2-1, with a possible D match to TRBD1 (5 bases). The CDR3 length is 16 residues. Germline V gene lookup returns CDR1 SGHTA and CDR2 FQGNSA. Trimming took 3 bases from V and 8 from J, leaving 20 bases between them. The CDR3 sequence: CASSLGRASTGYEQFF. As DNA, the CDR3 is TGTGCCAGCAGCTTGGGCCGGGCCTCAACAGGTTATGAGCAGTTCTTC.